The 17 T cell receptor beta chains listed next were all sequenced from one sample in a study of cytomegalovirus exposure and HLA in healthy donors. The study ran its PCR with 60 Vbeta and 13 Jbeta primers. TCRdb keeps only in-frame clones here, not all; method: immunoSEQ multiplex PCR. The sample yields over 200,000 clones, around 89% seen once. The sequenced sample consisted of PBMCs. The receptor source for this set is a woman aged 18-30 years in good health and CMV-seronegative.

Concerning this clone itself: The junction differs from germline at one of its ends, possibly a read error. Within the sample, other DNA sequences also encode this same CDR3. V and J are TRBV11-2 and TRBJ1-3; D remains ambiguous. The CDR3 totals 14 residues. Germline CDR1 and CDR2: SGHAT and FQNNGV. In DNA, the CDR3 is TGTGCTAGCAGCTTAGATGGTCAGGCCGGCACCATATATTTT. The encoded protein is CASSLDGQAGTIYF.

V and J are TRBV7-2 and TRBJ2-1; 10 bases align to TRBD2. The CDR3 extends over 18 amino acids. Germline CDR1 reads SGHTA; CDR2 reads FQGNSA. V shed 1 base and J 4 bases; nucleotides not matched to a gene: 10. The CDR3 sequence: CASSLVVAGGPGYNEQFF. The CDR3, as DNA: TGTGCCAGCAGCTTAGTGGTAGCGGGGGGACCAGGATACAATGAGCAGTTCTTC.

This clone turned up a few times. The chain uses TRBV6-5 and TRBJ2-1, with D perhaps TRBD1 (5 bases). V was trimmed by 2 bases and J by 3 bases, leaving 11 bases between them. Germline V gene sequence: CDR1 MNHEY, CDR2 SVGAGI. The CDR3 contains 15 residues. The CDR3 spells CASSYIQGVYNEQFF. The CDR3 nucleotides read TGTGCCAGCAGTTACATTCAGGGCGTCTACAATGAGCAGTTCTTC.

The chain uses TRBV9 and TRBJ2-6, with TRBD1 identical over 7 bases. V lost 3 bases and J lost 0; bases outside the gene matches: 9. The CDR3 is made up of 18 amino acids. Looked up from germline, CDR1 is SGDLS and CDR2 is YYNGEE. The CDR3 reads CASSAQQGSPSGANVLTF. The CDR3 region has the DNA TGTGCCAGCAGCGCCCAACAGGGGTCCCCCTCTGGGGCCAACGTCCTGACTTTC. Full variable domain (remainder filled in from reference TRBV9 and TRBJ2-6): DSGVTQTPKHLITATGQRVTLRCSPRSGDLSVYWYQQSLDQGLQFLIQYYNGEERAKGNILERFSAQQFPDLHSELNLSSLELGDSALYFCASSAQQGSPSGANVLTFGAGSRLTVL.

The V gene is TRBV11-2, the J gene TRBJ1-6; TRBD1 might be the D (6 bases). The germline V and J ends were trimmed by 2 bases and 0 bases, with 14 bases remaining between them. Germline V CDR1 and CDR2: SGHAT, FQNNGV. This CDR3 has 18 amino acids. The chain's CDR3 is CASSLIWTASSYNSPLHF. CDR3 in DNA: TGTGCCAGCAGCTTAATTTGGACAGCTAGCTCCTATAATTCACCCCTCCACTTT.

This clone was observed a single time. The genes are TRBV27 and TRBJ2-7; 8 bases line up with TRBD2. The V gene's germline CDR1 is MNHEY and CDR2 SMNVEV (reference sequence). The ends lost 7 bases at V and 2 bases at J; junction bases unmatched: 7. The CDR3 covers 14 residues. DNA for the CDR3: TGTGCCAGCACGCGGGGGGAGGGAGCCTACGAGCAGTACTTC. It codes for CASTRGEGAYEQYF.

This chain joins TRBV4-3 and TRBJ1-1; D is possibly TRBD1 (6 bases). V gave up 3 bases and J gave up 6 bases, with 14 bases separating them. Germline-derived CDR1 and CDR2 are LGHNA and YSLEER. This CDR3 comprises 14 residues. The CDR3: CASSHLAGGPEAFF. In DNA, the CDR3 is TGCGCCAGCAGCCATCTTGCGGGGGGCCCTGAAGCTTTCTTT.

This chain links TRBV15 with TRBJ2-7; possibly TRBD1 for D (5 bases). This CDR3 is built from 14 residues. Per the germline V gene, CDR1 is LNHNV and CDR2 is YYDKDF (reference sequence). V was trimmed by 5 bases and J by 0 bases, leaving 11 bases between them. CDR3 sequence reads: CATSSRQTSYEQYF. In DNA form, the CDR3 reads TGTGCCACCAGCTCCCGACAGACCTCCTACGAGCAGTACTTC. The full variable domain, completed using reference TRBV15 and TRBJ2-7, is DAMVIQNPRYQVTQFGKPVTLSCSQTLNHNVMYWYQQKSSQAPKLLFHYYDKDFNNEADTPDNFQSRRPNTSFCFLDIRSPGLGDTAMYLCATSSRQTSYEQYFGPGTRLTVT.

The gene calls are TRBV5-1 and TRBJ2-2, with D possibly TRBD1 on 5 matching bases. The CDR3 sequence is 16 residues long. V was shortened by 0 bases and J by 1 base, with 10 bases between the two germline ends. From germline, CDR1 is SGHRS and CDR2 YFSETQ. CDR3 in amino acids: CASSLVATGNTGELFF. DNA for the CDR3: TGCGCCAGCAGCTTGGTGGCCACAGGGAACACCGGGGAGCTGTTTTTT. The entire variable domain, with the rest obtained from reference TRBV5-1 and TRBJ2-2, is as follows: KAGVTQTPRYLIKTRGQQVTLSCSPISGHRSVSWYQQTPGQGLQFLFEYFSETQRNKGNFPGRFSGRQFSNSRSEMNVSTLELGDSALYLCASSLVATGNTGELFFGEGSRLTVL.

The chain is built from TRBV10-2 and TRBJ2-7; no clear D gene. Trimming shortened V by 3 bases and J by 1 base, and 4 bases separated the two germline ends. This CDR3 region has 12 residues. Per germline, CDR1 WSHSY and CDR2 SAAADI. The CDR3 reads CASSDLSYEQYF. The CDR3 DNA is TGCGCCAGCAGTGACCTATCCTACGAGCAGTACTTC.

CDR3 loop: CASSQEVRDYGYTF. The DNA of the CDR3 is TGCGCCAGCAGCCAGGAAGTCCGGGACTATGGCTACACCTTC. J is TRBJ1-2 and V is TRBV4-3, with D unclear. This CDR3 spans 14 amino acids. Between the trimmed V and J ends, which lost 3 bases and 3 bases, there was a span of 11 bases. Looked up from germline, CDR1 is LGHNA and CDR2 is YSLEER.

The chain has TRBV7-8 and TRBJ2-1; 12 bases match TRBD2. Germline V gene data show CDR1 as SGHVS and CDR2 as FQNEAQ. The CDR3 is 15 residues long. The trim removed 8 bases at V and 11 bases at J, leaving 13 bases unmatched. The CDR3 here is CASLLMASGRAQQFF. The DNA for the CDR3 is TGTGCCAGCCTCCTCATGGCTAGCGGGAGGGCCCAGCAGTTCTTC.

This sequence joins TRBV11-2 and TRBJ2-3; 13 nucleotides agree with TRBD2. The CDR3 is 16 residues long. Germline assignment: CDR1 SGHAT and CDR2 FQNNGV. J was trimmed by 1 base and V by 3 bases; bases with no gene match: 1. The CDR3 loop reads CASSLGTSGGTDTQYF. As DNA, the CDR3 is TGTGCCAGCAGCTTGGGGACTAGCGGGGGCACAGATACGCAGTATTTT.

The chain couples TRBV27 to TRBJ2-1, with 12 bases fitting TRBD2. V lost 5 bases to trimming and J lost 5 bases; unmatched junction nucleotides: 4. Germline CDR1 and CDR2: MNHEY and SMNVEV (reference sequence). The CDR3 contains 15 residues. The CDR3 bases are TGTGCCAGCAGTCCTGGACTAGCGGGAAACAATGAGCAGTTCTTC. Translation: CASSPGLAGNNEQFF.

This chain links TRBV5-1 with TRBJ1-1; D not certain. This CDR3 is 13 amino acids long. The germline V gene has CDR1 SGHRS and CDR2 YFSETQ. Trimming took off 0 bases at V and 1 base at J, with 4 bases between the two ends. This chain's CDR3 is CASSLGGNTEAFF. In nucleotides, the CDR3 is TGCGCCAGCAGCTTGGGAGGGAACACTGAAGCTTTCTTT.

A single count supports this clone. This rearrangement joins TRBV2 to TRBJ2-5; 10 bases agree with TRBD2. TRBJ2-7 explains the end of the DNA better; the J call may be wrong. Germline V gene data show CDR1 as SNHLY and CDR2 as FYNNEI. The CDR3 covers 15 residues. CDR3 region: CASRYTSGTQGEQYF. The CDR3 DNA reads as TGTGCCAGCAGATATACTAGCGGGACGCAGGGCGAGCAGTACTTC.

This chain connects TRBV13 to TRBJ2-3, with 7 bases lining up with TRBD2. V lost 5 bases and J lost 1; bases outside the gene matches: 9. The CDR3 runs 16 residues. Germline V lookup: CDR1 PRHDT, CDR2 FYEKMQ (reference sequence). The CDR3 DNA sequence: TGTGCCAGCAGCGGGGAGGGTTCGGACGGCACAGATACGCAGTATTTT. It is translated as CASSGEGSDGTDTQYF.